The rows below give T cell receptor beta chains drawn from one sample of a study of blood T cell repertoires in COVID-19. Using immunoSEQ multiplex PCR, the repertoire was profiled, and TCRdb retains in-frame clones only, with some absent. The repertoire holds some 320,000 clones, with roughly 89% as singletons. Sequencing was done on a sample of PBMCs or T cells enriched from blood (not recorded which). These receptors were collected from a man aged 55 to 69 who had recovered from COVID-19. Both conserved end residues are part of each CDR3. Rows give clone size only sometimes, using once, few, many, or a class for an expanded clone.

V,J,size,CDR3
TRBV19,TRBJ2-7,-,CASSTDRGLSYEQYF
TRBV5-1,TRBJ1-2,-,CASSATGVPNYGYTF
TRBV3-1/TRBV3-2,TRBJ1-3,-,CASTRGGPGNTIYF
TRBV5-1,TRBJ1-3,-,CASSLVGGAGNTIYF
TRBV7-2,TRBJ1-1,-,CASSPRESMTEAFF
TRBV5-4,TRBJ1-2,-,CASSSPGQGENYGYTF
TRBV27,TRBJ2-1,-,CASSLRRGHEQFF
TRBV3-1/TRBV3-2,TRBJ1-2,-,CASSQVRGRGQGYGYTF
TRBV7-9,TRBJ2-1,-,CASSLEAANYNEQFF
TRBV7-3,TRBJ2-5,-,CASSLGRHSETQYF
TRBV10-3,TRBJ1-4,-,CASRGNNEKLFF
TRBV11-1,TRBJ2-3,-,CASSYLAGGQDTQYF
TRBV12-3/TRBV12-4,TRBJ1-2,-,CASSFRQNYGYTF
TRBV12-3/TRBV12-4,TRBJ1-1,-,CASRDTPPREAFF
TRBV6-2/TRBV6-3,TRBJ2-5,-,CASSRTGTETQYF
TRBV5-1,TRBJ2-5,-,CASSQSQGSGTQYF
TRBV3-1/TRBV3-2,TRBJ2-5,-,CASSQVGTGGAEETQYF
TRBV10-3,TRBJ1-1,-,CAISEWGGEDTEAFF
TRBV5-1,TRBJ2-1,-,CASSLVQTSNGEQFF
TRBV7-2,TRBJ2-7,-,CASSMGQGDYEQYF
TRBV10-1,TRBJ2-4,-,CASSPGVSDIQYF
TRBV6-1,TRBJ2-3,-,CASSEEYRVADTQYF
TRBV28,TRBJ2-7,-,CASSFFSGNHEQYF
TRBV5-1,TRBJ1-3,-,CASSLEQSSGNTIYF
TRBV10-3,TRBJ1-3,-,CAISVRGYSSGNTIYF
TRBV9,TRBJ2-1,-,CASRTSPTHNEQFF
TRBV20-1,TRBJ1-2,-,CSPSPGYGYTF
TRBV24-1,TRBJ1-6,few,CATSDQDRGPSRRASPLHF
TRBV9,TRBJ1-2,-,CASSVSPRAKDRMNYGYTF
TRBV19,TRBJ1-1,-,CASNKGSRAEAFF
TRBV2,TRBJ2-2,-,CASSVGQAYTGELFF